These 16 T cell receptor beta chains originate from one sample sequenced in a study of T cell responses to AZD1222 COVID-19 vaccine. The protocol was immunoSEQ multiplex PCR, while the TCRdb copy is restricted to in-frame clones and leaves out a portion. The sample has nearly 110,000 clones; approximately 87% are singletons. This specimen consisted of peripheral blood, obtained on day 0 of AZD1222 vaccination. Receptors were obtained from an adult in good health.

This clone was picked up a small number of times. This chain uses TRBV12-3 or TRBV12-4 with TRBJ2-5; no reliable D call. This CDR3 region has 13 residues. The V gene lost 5 bases and the J gene lost 4 bases, with 11 bases spanning the gap. CDR3 loop: CASSPPSGETQYF. CDR3 DNA: TGTGCCAGCAGTCCACCTAGTGGAGAGACCCAGTACTTC.

The rearrangement links TRBV9 to TRBJ1-3; D is unresolved. V shed 4 bases and J shed 4 bases, with 15 bases lying between them. CDR3 size: 15 residues. Per the germline V gene, CDR1 is SGDLS and CDR2 is YYNGEE. The CDR3 here is CASSSARVGGNTIYF. The CDR3 bases are TGTGCCAGCAGCTCTGCGAGGGTCGGAGGAAACACCATATATTTT. Variable domain in full (rest from reference TRBV9 and TRBJ1-3): DSGVTQTPKHLITATGQRVTLRCSPRSGDLSVYWYQQSLDQGLQFLIQYYNGEERAKGNILERFSAQQFPDLHSELNLSSLELGDSALYFCASSSARVGGNTIYFGEGSWLTVV.

The chain carries TRBV7-3 and TRBJ2-2; TRBD2 might be the D (6 bases). The V gene's germline CDR1 is SGHTA and CDR2 FQGTGA. The V end was cut by 5 bases, the J end by 7 bases, with 14 bases between. The CDR3 sequence is 14 residues long. CDR3 loop: CASSQEGINGELFF. CDR3 in DNA: TGTGCCAGCAGCCAGGAGGGGATTAACGGGGAGCTGTTTTTT.

V usage is TRBV7-9 and J usage is TRBJ2-7; a weak D match, TRBD1 (6 bases). The CDR3 is made up of 14 amino acids. Trimming pared 5 bases from V and 1 base from J, leaving 12 bases between. The V gene's germline CDR1 is SEHNR and CDR2 FQNEAQ (reference sequence). CDR3 DNA sequence: TGTGCCAGCAGCCCTCTGGACAGATCCTACGAGCAGTACTTC. Amino acids: CASSPLDRSYEQYF.

The chain combines TRBV11-2 with TRBJ2-7; tentative D call: TRBD2 (5 bases). The germline CDR1 and CDR2 sequences are SGHAT and FQNNGV. The V end lost 1 base, the J end lost 2 bases, and 12 bases lay between the germline ends. The CDR3 is 15 amino acids. DNA of the CDR3: TGTGCCAGCAGCTTAGGACGGACGGGGACCTACGAGCAGTACTTC. It translates to CASSLGRTGTYEQYF.

The V and J genes are TRBV6-2 or TRBV6-3 and TRBJ2-7; 9 bases fit TRBD1. Germline V lookup: CDR1 MNHEY, CDR2 SVGEGT. V shed 2 bases and J 13 bases; nucleotides not matched to a gene: 6. The CDR3 loop spans 12 amino acids. The CDR3 protein is CASSYLGQGLYF. The CDR3 DNA sequence: TGTGCCAGCAGTTACCTTGGACAGGGGCTTTACTTC.

The chain combines TRBV9 with TRBJ1-6, with D maybe TRBD1 (5 bases). The V end was cut by 4 bases, the J end by 9 bases, with 20 bases between. Germline-derived CDR1 and CDR2 are SGDLS and YYNGEE. The CDR3 covers 16 residues. This CDR3 reads CASSPRGQPGGSPLHF. As DNA, the CDR3 is TGTGCCAGCAGCCCAAGAGGACAACCTGGTGGTTCACCCCTCCACTTT.

The CDR3 DNA is TGTGCCAGCAGCCCGGGACAGGATTCACCCCTCCACTTT. Its protein is CASSPGQDSPLHF. The rearrangement links TRBV5-5 to TRBJ1-6, with 8 bases fitting TRBD1. Trimming removed 4 bases from V and 8 bases from J; junction bases left unmatched: 2. There are 13 residues in the CDR3. Germline V gives CDR1 SGHKS, CDR2 YYEKEE (reference sequence). The variable domain in full, with the rest retrieved from reference TRBV5-5 and TRBJ1-6, is DAGVTQSPTHLIKTRGQQVTLRCSPISGHKSVSWYQQVLGQGPQFIFQYYEKEERGRGNFPDRFSARQFPNYSSELNVNALLLGDSALYLCASSPGQDSPLHFGNGTRLTVT.

The V and J genes are TRBV28 and TRBJ1-1, with no clear D. The V gene lost 3 bases and the J gene lost 9 bases, with 11 bases spanning the gap. Germline V lookup: CDR1 MDHEN, CDR2 SYDVKM. This CDR3 contains 12 residues. CDR3 sequence: CASSLSLKQAFF. For the CDR3, the DNA is TGTGCCAGCAGTTTGAGCTTGAAGCAAGCTTTCTTT.

The V and J genes are TRBV5-6 and TRBJ1-5; D not resolved. The CDR3 loop spans 16 amino acids. V lost 0 bases to trimming and J lost 6 bases, with 16 bases between them. Germline V lookup: CDR1 SGHDT, CDR2 YYEEEE. CDR3 bases: TGTGCCAGCAGCTTGGAGGTGGGCTCTCCTCTTCAGCCCCAGCATTTT. Amino acid sequence: CASSLEVGSPLQPQHF.

This clone was seen just once. J is TRBJ2-1 and V is TRBV6-5, with 11 bases lining up with TRBD2. Germline loops: CDR1 MNHEY, CDR2 SVGAGI. V shed 7 bases, J shed 8 bases, and the junction held 10 bases outside the gene matches. This CDR3 is built from 15 residues. The CDR3 DNA follows: TGTGCCAGCACCATAGCGGGAGGGGTTCCCTATGAGCAGTTCTTC. Its protein product is CASTIAGGVPYEQFF.

The chain employs TRBV9 and TRBJ2-1; D not resolved. The CDR3 is 15 residues long. V was cut by 4 bases and J by 3 bases, with 14 bases left in between. The germline V gene has CDR1 SGDLS and CDR2 YYNGEE. Here the CDR3 DNA reads TGTGCCAGCAGCTCAAGAGCCGTGATCTACAATGAGCAGTTCTTC. It encodes CASSSRAVIYNEQFF.

The chain has TRBV24-1 and TRBJ2-5, with 9 bases matching TRBD1. From germline, CDR1 is KGHDR and CDR2 SFDVKD. The CDR3 runs 14 residues. With V trimmed by 10 bases and J by 2 bases, 7 bases remained unmatched. In DNA, the CDR3 is TGTGCCACGGCCCGGACAGGGGTTCAAGAGACCCAGTACTTC. Amino acid sequence: CATARTGVQETQYF.

The chain combines TRBV28 with TRBJ1-1; D might be TRBD1 (5 bases). The CDR3 is made up of 16 amino acids. Trimming removed 4 bases at V and 0 bases at J, with 15 bases between. Germline V gene lookup returns CDR1 MDHEN and CDR2 SYDVKM. CDR3 amino acids: CASSSPVGGLNTEAFF. CDR3 nucleotide sequence: TGTGCCAGCAGTTCCCCAGTGGGGGGTTTGAACACTGAAGCTTTCTTT.

V and J are TRBV28 and TRBJ2-7; 9 nucleotides align to TRBD1. There are 16 residues in the CDR3. Germline trimming cut 2 bases from V and 3 bases from J; bases unmatched to any gene: 8. Germline V gene sequence: CDR1 MDHEN, CDR2 SYDVKM. The CDR3 DNA sequence: TGTGCCAGCAGTTTAGGGACAGGGACTACCCACTACGAGCAGTACTTC. Amino acids: CASSLGTGTTHYEQYF.

The CDR3 DNA reads as TGTGCCAGCTCACTCCCTGGGAGACTGTTTTTT. Translating gives CASSLPGRLFF. V usage is TRBV18 and J usage is TRBJ1-4, with D uncertain. V was clipped by 4 bases and J by 13 bases, with 10 bases between them. Per the germline V gene, CDR1 is KGHSH and CDR2 is LQKENI. The CDR3 loop spans 11 amino acids.